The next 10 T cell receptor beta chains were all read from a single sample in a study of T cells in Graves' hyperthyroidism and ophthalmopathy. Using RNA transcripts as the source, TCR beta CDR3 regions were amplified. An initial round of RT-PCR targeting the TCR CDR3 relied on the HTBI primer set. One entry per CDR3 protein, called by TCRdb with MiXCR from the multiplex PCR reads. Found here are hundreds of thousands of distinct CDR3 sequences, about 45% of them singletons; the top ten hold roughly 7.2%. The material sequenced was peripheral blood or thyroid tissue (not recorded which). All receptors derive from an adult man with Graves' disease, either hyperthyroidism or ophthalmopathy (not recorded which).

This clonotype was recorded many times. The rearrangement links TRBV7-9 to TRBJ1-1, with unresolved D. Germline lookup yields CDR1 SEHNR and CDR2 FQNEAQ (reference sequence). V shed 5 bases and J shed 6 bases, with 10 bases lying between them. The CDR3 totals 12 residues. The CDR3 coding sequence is TGTGCCAGCAGCGCGGGCGTGGCTGAAGCTTTCTTT. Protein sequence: CASSAGVAEAFF.

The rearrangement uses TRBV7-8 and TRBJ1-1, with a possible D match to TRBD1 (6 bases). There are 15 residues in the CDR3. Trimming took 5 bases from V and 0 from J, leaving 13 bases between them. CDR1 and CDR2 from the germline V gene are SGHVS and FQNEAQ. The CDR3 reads CASSRPGQMNTEAFF. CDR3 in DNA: TGTGCCAGCAGCCGTCCCGGACAGATGAACACTGAAGCTTTCTTT.

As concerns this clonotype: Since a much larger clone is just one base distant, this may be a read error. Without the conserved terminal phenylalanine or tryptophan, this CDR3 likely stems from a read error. CDR3 sequence reads: CASSLSTDSYGYTL. The CDR3 coding sequence is TGTGCCAGCAGCTTGTCTACGGACAGCTATGGCTACACCCTC. The chain links TRBV7-9 to TRBJ1-2; weak D call: TRBD1 (6 bases). Between the trimmed V and J ends, which lost 3 bases and 4 bases, there was a span of 12 bases. Germline V gene lookup returns CDR1 SEHNR and CDR2 FQNEAQ (reference sequence). This CDR3 has 14 amino acids.

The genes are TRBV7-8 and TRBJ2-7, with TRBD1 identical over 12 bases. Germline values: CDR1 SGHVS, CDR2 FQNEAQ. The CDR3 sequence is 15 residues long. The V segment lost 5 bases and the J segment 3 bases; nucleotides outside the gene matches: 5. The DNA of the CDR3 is TGTGCCAGCAGCCCGGGACAGGGGGCCATCTACGAGCAGTACTTC. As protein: CASSPGQGAIYEQYF.

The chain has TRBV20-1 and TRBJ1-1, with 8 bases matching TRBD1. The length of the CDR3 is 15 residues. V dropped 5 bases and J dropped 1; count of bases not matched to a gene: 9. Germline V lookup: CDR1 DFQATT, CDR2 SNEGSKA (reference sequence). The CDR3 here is CSAGDRGSGNTEAFF. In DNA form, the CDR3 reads TGCAGTGCTGGTGACAGGGGAAGCGGGAACACTGAAGCTTTCTTT.

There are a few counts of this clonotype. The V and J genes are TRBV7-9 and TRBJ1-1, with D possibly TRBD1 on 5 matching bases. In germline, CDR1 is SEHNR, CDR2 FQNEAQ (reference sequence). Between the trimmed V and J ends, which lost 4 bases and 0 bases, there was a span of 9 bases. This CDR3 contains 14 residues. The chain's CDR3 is CASSSDSLNTEAFF. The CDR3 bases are TGTGCCAGCAGCTCTGACAGCCTGAACACTGAAGCTTTCTTT.

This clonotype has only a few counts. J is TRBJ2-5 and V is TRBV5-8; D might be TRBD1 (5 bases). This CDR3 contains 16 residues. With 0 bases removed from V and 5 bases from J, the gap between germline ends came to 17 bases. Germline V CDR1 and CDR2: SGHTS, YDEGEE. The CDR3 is CASSLEGGRVWETQYF. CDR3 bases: TGTGCCAGCAGCTTGGAAGGTGGCAGGGTCTGGGAGACCCAGTACTTC.

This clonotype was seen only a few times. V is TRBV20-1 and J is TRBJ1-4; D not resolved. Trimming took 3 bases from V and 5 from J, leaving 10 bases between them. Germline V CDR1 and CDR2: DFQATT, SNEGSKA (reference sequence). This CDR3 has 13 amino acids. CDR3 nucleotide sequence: TGCAGTGCTAGCACGGGGTTAAATGAAAAACTGTTTTTT. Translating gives CSASTGLNEKLFF.

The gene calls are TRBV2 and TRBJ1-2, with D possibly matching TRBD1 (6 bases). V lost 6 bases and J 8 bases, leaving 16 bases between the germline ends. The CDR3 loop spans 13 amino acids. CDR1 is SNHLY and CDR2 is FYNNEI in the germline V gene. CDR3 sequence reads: CASSGGPLDGYTF. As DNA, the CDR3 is TGTGCCAGCAGCGGGGGGCCCCTTGACGGCTACACCTTC. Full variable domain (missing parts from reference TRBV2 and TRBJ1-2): EPEVTQTPSHQVTQMGQEVILRCVPISNHLYFYWYRQILGQKVEFLVSFYNNEISEKSEIFDDQFSVERPDGSNFTLKIRSTKLEDSAMYFCASSGGPLDGYTFGSGTRLTVV.

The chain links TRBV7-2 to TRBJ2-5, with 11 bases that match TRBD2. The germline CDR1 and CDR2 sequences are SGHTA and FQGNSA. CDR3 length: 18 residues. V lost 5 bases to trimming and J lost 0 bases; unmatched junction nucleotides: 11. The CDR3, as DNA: TGTGCCAGCAGCCAAGATGGGCTAGCGGGAGGAAACCAAGAGACCCAGTACTTC. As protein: CASSQDGLAGGNQETQYF.